Below, one T cell receptor (beta chain) is given with its context. Its antigen is unknown. From germline, CDR1 is MNHEY and CDR2 SVGAGI. The CDR3 spans 15 residues. V lost 5 bases and J lost 9, with 20 bases in between. Time point in this sample: sample taken at primary tumor resection. From tumor, nontumor lung or frozen PBMC, whole RNA was taken unsorted for sequencing. Samples came from about 72 TRACERx patients with untreated early-stage lung cancer. This sample was included in a study of spatial heterogeneity in lung cancer. Study as a whole: The mean occurrence of each unique TCR and UMI combination in raw reads exceeded ten.

Individual TCR cDNA molecules each bore their own unique molecular identifier. TCRdb re-derived calls from the 5' RACE reads in MiXCR, one entry per CDR3 protein. The table includes about 12,000 distinct CDR3 sequences, about a sixth detected once. Findings and limits, study-wide: The study found ubiquitous expanded tumor TCRs in blood more at resection than follow-up.

This clonotype was obtained from a male donor with early-stage non-small cell lung cancer. The chain is built from TRBV6-5 and TRBJ2-1; D could derive from TRBD1 or TRBD2 (5 bases each). The sample here was PBMCs, taken at surgery. CDR3 nucleotide sequence: TGTGCCAGCAGTCAATCCGGGACGGGGACCCTTGAGCAGTTCTTC. Its translation is CASSQSGTGTLEQFF.